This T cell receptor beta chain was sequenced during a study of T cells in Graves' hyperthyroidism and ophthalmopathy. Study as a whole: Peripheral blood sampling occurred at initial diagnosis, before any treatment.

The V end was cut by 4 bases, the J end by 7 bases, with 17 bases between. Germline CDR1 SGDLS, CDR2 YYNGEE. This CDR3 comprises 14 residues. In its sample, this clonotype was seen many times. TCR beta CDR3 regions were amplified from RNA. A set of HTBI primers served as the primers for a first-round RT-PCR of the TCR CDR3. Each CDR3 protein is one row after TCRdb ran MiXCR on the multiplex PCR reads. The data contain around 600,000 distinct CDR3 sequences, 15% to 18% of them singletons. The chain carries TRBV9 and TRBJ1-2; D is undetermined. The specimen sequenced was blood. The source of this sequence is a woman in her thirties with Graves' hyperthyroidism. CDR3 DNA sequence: TGTGCCAGCAGCCCCCGCGGGGAGTCGCCTGGCTACACCTTC. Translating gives CASSPRGESPGYTF.